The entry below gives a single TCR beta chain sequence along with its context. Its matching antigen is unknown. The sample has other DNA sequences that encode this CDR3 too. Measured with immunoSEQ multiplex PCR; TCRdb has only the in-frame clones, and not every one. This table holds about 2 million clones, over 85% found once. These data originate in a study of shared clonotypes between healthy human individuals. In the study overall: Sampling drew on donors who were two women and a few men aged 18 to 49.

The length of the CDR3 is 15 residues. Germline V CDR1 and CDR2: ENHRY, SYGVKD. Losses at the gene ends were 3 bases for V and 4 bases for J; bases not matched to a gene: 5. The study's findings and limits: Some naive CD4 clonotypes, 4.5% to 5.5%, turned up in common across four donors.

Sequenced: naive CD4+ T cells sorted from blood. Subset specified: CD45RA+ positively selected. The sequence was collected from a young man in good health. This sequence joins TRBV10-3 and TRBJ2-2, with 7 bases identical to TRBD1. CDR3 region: CAISEVAGGTGELFF. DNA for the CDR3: TGTGCCATCAGTGAAGTAGCAGGGGGCACCGGGGAGCTGTTTTTT.